The 11 T cell receptor beta chains listed next were all sequenced from one sample in a study of blood T cell repertoires in COVID-19. The repertoire was sequenced with immunoSEQ multiplex PCR; TCRdb's copy has only in-frame clones and lacks some. This sample carries 80,000 to 85,000 clones, 80% to 90% of them seen once, and the ten largest clones take around 5%. Sequenced sample: peripheral blood. These receptors were obtained from a woman older than 75 with acute or convalescent COVID-19.

The chain joins TRBV10-3 to TRBJ2-1; the D gene is possibly TRBD1 (5 bases). The V end lost 2 bases, the J end lost 7 bases, and 9 bases lay between the germline ends. The CDR3 runs 13 residues. Germline V gene lookup returns CDR1 ENHRY and CDR2 SYGVKD. CDR3 region: CAISEIKGNEQFF. The DNA of the CDR3 is TGTGCCATCAGTGAGATTAAGGGGAATGAGCAGTTCTTC.

The rearrangement joins TRBV4-1 to TRBJ2-7, with D possibly TRBD1 on 6 matching bases. The germline gives CDR1 MGHRA, CDR2 YSYEKL. The CDR3 has 15 amino acids. Deletions cut 4 bases from V and 2 bases from J, with 15 bases between. The CDR3 region is CASSPAPGDAYEQYF. CDR3 coding DNA: TGCGCCAGCAGCCCCGCCCCAGGGGATGCCTACGAGCAGTACTTC.

V and J are TRBV19 and TRBJ2-1, with 10 bases lining up with TRBD2. CDR1 and CDR2 (germline): LNHDA, SQIVND (reference sequence). The CDR3 totals 15 residues. J was trimmed by 4 bases and V by 6 bases; bases with no gene match: 6. CDR3 coding DNA: TGTGCCAGTAGACGCCTAGCGGGAGAGTACAATGAGCAGTTCTTC. As protein: CASRRLAGEYNEQFF.

A single count supports this clone. V and J are TRBV5-4 and TRBJ2-5; D possibly corresponds to TRBD1 (8 bases). The CDR3 contains 15 residues. The V end was cut by 7 bases, the J end by 4 bases, with 20 bases between. Per germline, CDR1 SGHNT and CDR2 YYREEE (reference sequence). The CDR3 sequence: CASREVGTGLETQYF. The CDR3 DNA follows: TGTGCCAGCCGGGAGGTAGGGACAGGCCTAGAGACCCAGTACTTC.

The chain joins TRBV6-5 to TRBJ1-3; D call uncertain. Between the trimmed V and J ends, which lost 6 bases and 6 bases, there was a span of 12 bases. Germline loops: CDR1 MNHEY, CDR2 SVGAGI. This CDR3 is built from 13 residues. The CDR3 sequence is CASRRGNENTIYF. CDR3 in DNA: TGTGCCAGCAGACGAGGGAACGAAAACACCATATATTTT.

The chain couples TRBV30 to TRBJ1-2; 7 bases map to TRBD1. The CDR3 consists of 13 residues. Unmatched junction bases numbered 8, after V lost 4 bases and J lost 6 bases. Looked up from germline, CDR1 is GTSNPN and CDR2 is SVGIG (reference sequence). The CDR3 sequence is CAWNKGASDGYTF. The CDR3 region has the DNA TGTGCCTGGAACAAGGGGGCTTCTGATGGCTACACCTTC.

This chain links TRBV7-3 with TRBJ1-1, with TRBD1 matching 8 bases. The CDR3 contains 14 residues. Germline trimming cut 6 bases from V and 2 bases from J; bases unmatched to any gene: 5. Per the germline V gene, CDR1 is SGHTA and CDR2 is FQGTGA. CDR3 loop: CASRADRANTEAFF. DNA for the CDR3: TGTGCCAGCAGAGCGGACAGGGCCAACACTGAAGCTTTCTTT.

The DNA of the CDR3 is TGTGCCTGGAGGCGGGAGGGCATAGATACGCAGTATTTT. Amino acids: CAWRREGIDTQYF. The genes are TRBV30 and TRBJ2-3; 9 bases match TRBD2. The germline gives CDR1 GTSNPN, CDR2 SVGIG (reference sequence). With 3 bases clipped from V and 5 bases from J, the junction kept 3 bases outside the gene matches. This CDR3 contains 13 residues. The full variable domain, with the rest looked up from reference TRBV30 and TRBJ2-3, is SQTIHQWPATLVQPVGSPLSLECTVEGTSNPNLYWYRQAAGRGLQLLFYSVGIGQISSEVPQNLSASRPQDRQFILSSKKLLLSDSGFYLCAWRREGIDTQYFGPGTRLTVL.

This clone was found a few times. The chain combines TRBV30 with TRBJ1-4, with 7 positions matching TRBD1. Germline CDR1 GTSNPN, CDR2 SVGIG (reference sequence). This CDR3 is built from 13 residues. Losses at the gene ends were 7 bases for V and 4 bases for J; bases not matched to a gene: 6. CDR3 sequence reads: CALSTGDNEKLFF. CDR3 nucleotides: TGTGCCTTATCTACAGGGGATAATGAAAAACTGTTTTTT.

The CDR3 nucleotides are TGTGCCAGTAGTTCAGGACAGGGGGCTGGCTACACCTTC. Residues: CASSSGQGAGYTF. The chain joins TRBV19 to TRBJ1-2, with 11 bases identical to TRBD1. V shed 5 bases and J 7 bases; nucleotides not matched to a gene: 3. Germline values: CDR1 LNHDA, CDR2 SQIVND (reference sequence). The CDR3 consists of 13 residues. The full variable domain, rest sourced from reference TRBV19 and TRBJ1-2, is DGGITQSPKYLFRKEGQNVTLSCEQNLNHDAMYWYRQDPGQGLRLIYYSQIVNDFQKGDIAEGYSVSREKKESFPLTVTSAQKNPTAFYLCASSSGQGAGYTFGSGTRLTVV.

The CDR3, as DNA: TGTGCCAGTAAAGACAGGGACTCCTACGAGCAGTACTTC. Its protein is CASKDRDSYEQYF. The chain links TRBV6-5 to TRBJ2-7, with TRBD1 identical over 7 bases. The CDR3 length is 13 residues. Germline CDR1 MNHEY, CDR2 SVGAGI. J lost 0 bases, V lost 9 bases, and 5 bases had no gene match.